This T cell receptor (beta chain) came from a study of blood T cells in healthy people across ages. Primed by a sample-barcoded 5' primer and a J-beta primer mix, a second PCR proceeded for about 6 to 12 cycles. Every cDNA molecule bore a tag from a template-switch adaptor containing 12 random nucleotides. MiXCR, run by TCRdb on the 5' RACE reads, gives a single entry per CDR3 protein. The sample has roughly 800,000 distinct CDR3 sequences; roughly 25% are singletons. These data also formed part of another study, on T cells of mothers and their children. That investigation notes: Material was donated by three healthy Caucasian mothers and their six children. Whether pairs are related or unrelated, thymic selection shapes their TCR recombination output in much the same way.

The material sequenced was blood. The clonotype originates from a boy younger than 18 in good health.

CDR3 loop: CASSPMGESGEQFF. The CDR3 DNA is TGCGCCAGCAGCCCGATGGGGGAATCGGGTGAGCAGTTCTTC. This chain uses TRBV5-1 with TRBJ2-7, with D tentatively TRBD1 or TRBD2 (5 bases each). Judging by the DNA end, TRBJ2-1 fits better; the J call may be wrong. The CDR3 runs 14 residues. Germline V gene data show CDR1 as SGHRS and CDR2 as YFSETQ.